This T cell receptor (beta chain) was sequenced in a study of cytomegalovirus exposure and HLA in healthy donors. Germline-derived CDR1 and CDR2 are KGHSH and LQKENI. V was pared by 2 bases and J by 4 bases, with 14 bases between. The CDR3 is made up of 15 amino acids. As regards this clone: Its antigen remains unidentified.

The study, taken as a whole, reports: In an earlier analysis, most TCR beta V segments were productive about 90% or about 30% of the time. Indistinguishable V segments, including TRBV6-2 and TRBV6-3, were excluded.

60 Vbeta and 13 Jbeta primers were used in PCR. The method was immunoSEQ multiplex PCR; TCRdb's version includes in-frame clones alone and lacks a portion of them. The repertoire table contains about 53,000 clones. This clonotype was obtained from a woman in her late teens or twenties in good health and CMV-seronegative. V usage is TRBV18 and J usage is TRBJ1-1, with unresolved D. What was sequenced was PBMCs. For the CDR3, the DNA is TGTGCCAGCTCACCAAATCCCCGGGAGGGCACTGAAGCTTTCTTT. It encodes CASSPNPREGTEAFF.